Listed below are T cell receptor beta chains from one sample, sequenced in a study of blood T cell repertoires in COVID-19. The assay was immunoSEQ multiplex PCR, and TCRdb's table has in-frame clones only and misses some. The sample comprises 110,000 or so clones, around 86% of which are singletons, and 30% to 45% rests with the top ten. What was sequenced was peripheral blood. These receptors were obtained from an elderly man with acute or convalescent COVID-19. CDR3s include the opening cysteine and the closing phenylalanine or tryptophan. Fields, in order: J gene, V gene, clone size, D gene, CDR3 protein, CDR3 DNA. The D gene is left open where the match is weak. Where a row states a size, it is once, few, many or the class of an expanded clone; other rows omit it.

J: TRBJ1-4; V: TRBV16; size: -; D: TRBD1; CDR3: CASSQSDRDNEKLFF; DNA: TGTGCCAGCAGCCAATCGGACAGGGATAATGAAAAACTGTTTTTT
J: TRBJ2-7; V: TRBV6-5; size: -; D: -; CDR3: CASRPTGKPYEQYF; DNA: TGTGCCAGCAGACCGACCGGGAAACCCTACGAGCAGTACTTC
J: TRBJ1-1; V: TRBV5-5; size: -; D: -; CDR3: CASSEQGYYTEAFF; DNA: TGTGCCAGCAGCGAACAGGGTTATTACACTGAAGCTTTCTTT
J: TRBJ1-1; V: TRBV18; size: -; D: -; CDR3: CASSLGLNTEAFF; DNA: TGTGCCAGCTCACTGGGGCTAAACACTGAAGCTTTCTTT
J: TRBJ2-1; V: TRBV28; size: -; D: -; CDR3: CASGQTYNEQFF; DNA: TGTGCCAGCGGGCAGACCTACAATGAGCAGTTCTTC
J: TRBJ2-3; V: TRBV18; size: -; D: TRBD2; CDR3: CASSTSGLAGGPRDTQYF; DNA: TGTGCCAGCTCAACTTCGGGACTAGCGGGAGGGCCTAGGGATACGCAGTATTTT
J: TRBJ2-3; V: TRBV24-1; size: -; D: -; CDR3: CATSDFSGGSTDTQYF; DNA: TGTGCCACCAGTGATTTTAGCGGAGGAAGCACAGATACGCAGTATTTT
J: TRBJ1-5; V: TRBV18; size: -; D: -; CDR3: CASSPRQDNQPQHF; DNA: TGTGCCAGCTCACCACGGCAGGACAATCAGCCCCAGCATTTT
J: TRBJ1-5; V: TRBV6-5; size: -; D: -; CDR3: CASQLGLDQPQHF; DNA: TGTGCCAGTCAACTGGGCCTCGATCAGCCCCAGCATTTT
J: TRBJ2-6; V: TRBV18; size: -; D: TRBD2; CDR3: CASSDVPGTNLLSGANVLTF; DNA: TGTGCCAGCTCAGATGTACCGGGGACTAATCTTCTCTCTGGGGCCAACGTCCTGACTTTC
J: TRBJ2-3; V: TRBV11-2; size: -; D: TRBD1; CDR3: CASSFRTGAADTQYF; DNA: TGTGCCAGCAGCTTCCGGACAGGGGCGGCAGATACGCAGTATTTT
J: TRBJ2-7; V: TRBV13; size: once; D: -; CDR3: CASSLTGTLNGEQYF; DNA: TGTGCCAGCAGCCTAACCGGGACTCTAAACGGCGAGCAGTACTTC
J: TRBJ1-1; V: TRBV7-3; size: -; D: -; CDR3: CASKGTRRMAFF; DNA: TGTGCCAGCAAGGGGACACGGCGGATGGCTTTCTTT
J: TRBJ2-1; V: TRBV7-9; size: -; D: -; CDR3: CASSSQGGNEQFF; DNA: TGTGCCAGCAGCTCCCAGGGGGGCAATGAGCAGTTCTTC
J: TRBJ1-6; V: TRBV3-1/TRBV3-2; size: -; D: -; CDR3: CASSQPGNNSPLHF; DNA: TGTGCCAGCAGCCAACCAGGGAATAATTCACCCCTCCACTTT
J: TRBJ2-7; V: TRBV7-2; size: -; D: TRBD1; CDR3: CASSPRRTGSSYEQYF; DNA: TGTGCCAGCAGCCCGCGAAGGACAGGGAGCTCCTACGAGCAGTACTTC
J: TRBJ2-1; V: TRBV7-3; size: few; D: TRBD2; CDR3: CASSPGGAGVSEQFF; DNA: TGTGCCAGCAGCCCCGGGGGGGCGGGAGTGAGTGAGCAGTTCTTC
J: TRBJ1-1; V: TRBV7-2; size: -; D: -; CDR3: CASSLSFQDTTEAFF; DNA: TGTGCCAGCAGCTTATCTTTTCAGGACACAACTGAAGCTTTCTTT
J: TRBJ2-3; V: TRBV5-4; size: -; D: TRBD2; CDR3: CASSLRLAGGPVDTQYF; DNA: TGTGCCAGCAGCTTAAGGCTAGCGGGAGGGCCGGTAGATACGCAGTATTTT
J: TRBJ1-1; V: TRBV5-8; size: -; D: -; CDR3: CASGSCRGVMNTEAFF; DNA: TGTGCCAGCGGATCATGCAGGGGAGTTATGAACACTGAAGCTTTCTTT
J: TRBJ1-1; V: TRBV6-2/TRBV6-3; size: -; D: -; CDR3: CASSYFGDTEAFF; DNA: TGTGCCAGCAGTTATTTCGGGGACACTGAAGCTTTCTTT
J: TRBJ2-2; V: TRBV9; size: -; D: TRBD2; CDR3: CASSVPPGSGGQNTGELFF; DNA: TGTGCCAGCAGCGTGCCACCGGGTAGCGGGGGACAGAACACCGGGGAGCTGTTTTTT
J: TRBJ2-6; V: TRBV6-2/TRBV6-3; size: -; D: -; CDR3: CASSYWSQAGANVLTF; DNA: TGTGCCAGCAGTTACTGGTCGCAGGCTGGGGCCAACGTCCTGACTTTC
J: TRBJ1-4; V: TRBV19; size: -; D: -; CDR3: CATHRGRSGEKLFF; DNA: TGTGCCACACACCGAGGGCGATCGGGGGAAAAACTGTTTTTT
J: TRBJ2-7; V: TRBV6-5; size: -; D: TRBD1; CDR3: CASSPGTGRYEQYF; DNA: TGTGCCAGCAGTCCCGGGACAGGGAGATACGAGCAGTACTTC
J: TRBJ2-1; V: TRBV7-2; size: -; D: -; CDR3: CASSPDLRYNEQFF; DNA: TGTGCCAGCAGCCCCGACTTGCGGTACAATGAGCAGTTCTTC
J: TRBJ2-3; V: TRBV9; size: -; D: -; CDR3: CASSVLGDTQYF; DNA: TGTGCCAGCAGCGTACTCGGGGATACGCAGTATTTT
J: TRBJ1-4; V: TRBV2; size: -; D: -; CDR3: CASSLGQYEKLFF; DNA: TGTGCCAGCAGCCTAGGACAGTATGAAAAACTGTTTTTT
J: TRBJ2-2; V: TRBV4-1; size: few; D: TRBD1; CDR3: CASSHGWGQTAGELFF; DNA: TGCGCCAGCAGCCACGGATGGGGACAGACCGCCGGGGAGCTGTTTTTT
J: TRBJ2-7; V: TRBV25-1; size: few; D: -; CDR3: CASRRGSTTREQYF; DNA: TGTGCCAGCAGAAGGGGCAGTACCACCCGCGAGCAGTACTTC
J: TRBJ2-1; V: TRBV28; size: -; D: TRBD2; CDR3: CASSLTGTGLAGRDEQFF; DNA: TGTGCCAGCAGTTTGACGGGGACCGGACTAGCGGGAAGGGATGAGCAGTTCTTC
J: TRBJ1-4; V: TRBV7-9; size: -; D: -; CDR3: CASSLGESVYEKLFF; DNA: TGTGCCAGCAGCTTAGGGGAGTCCGTTTATGAAAAACTGTTTTTT
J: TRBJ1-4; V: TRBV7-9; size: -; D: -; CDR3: CASSLGTEPEKLFF; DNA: TGTGCCAGCAGCTTAGGGACAGAGCCGGAAAAACTGTTTTTT
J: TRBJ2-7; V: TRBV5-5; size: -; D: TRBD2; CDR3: CASSFGGFSYEQYF; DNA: TGTGCCAGCAGCTTCGGGGGGTTCTCCTACGAGCAGTACTTC
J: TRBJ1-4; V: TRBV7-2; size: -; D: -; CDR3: CASSFSTNEKLFF; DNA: TGTGCCAGCAGCTTCTCAACTAATGAAAAACTGTTTTTT
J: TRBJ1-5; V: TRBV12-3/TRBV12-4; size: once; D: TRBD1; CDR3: CASSLQGLKPQHF; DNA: TGTGCCAGCAGCTTACAGGGGTTGAAGCCCCAGCATTTT
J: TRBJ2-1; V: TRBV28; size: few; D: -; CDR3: CASSFPSHDGRVVGDEQFF; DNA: TGTGCCAGCAGTTTCCCCTCCCATGACGGGAGAGTCGTTGGCGATGAGCAGTTCTTC
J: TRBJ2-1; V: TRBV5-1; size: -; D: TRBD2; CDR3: CASSPPPSGSLYNEQFF; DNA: TGCGCCAGCAGCCCACCCCCCAGCGGGAGTCTCTACAATGAGCAGTTCTTC
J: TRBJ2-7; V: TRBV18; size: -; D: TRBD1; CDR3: CASSPPGQLYEQYF; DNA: TGTGCCAGCTCACCGCCGGGACAGCTCTACGAGCAGTACTTC
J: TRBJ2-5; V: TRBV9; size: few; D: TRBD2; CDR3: CASSGSGRPQETQYF; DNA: TGTGCCAGCAGCGGTAGCGGGAGGCCCCAAGAGACCCAGTACTTC
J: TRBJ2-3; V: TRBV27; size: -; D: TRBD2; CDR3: CASSQHGLAGITDTQYF; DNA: TGTGCCAGCAGCCAACACGGACTAGCGGGGATCACAGATACGCAGTATTTT
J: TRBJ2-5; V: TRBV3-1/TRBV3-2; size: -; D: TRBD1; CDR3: CASSQDTQGAKTQYF; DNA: TGTGCCAGCAGCCAAGATACACAGGGGGCGAAGACCCAGTACTTC
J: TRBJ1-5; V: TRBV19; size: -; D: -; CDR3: CASSISTYQPQHF; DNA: TGTGCCAGTAGTATTTCCACTTATCAGCCCCAGCATTTT
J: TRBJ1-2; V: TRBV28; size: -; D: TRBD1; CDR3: CASSVGDREPLGYTF; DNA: TGTGCCAGCAGTGTCGGGGACAGAGAACCTCTTGGCTACACCTTC